Listed here are 16 T cell receptor beta chains from one sample, sequenced in a study of blood T cells in healthy people across ages. Then a second PCR, running roughly 7 to 11 cycles, was carried out with a sample-barcoded 5' primer and a J-beta primer mix. TCRdb processed the 5' RACE reads anew with MiXCR; each CDR3 protein has one entry. This sample has 600,000 to 800,000 distinct CDR3 sequences; over 40% occur once, and the top ten carry roughly 13%. Material for sequencing was blood. These receptors all come from a woman aged 80 or over in good health.

This clonotype was observed many times. The chain uses TRBV5-1 and TRBJ1-2; 7 bases line up with TRBD1. The germline V gene has CDR1 SGHRS and CDR2 YFSETQ. Trimming took 2 bases from V and 2 from J; bases not matched to a gene: 3. The CDR3 has 14 residues. CDR3 sequence: CASSLSTGNYGYTF. For the CDR3, the DNA is TGCGCCAGCAGCTTATCGACAGGGAACTATGGCTACACCTTC.

The chain has TRBV28 and TRBJ2-5; D tentatively fits TRBD1 or TRBD2 (5 bases each). Germline CDR1 is MDHEN and CDR2 is SYDVKM. The CDR3 is made up of 17 amino acids. Trimming removed 7 bases at V and 1 base at J, with 22 bases between. The CDR3 loop is CASTLGRRRLLQETQYF. Written as DNA, the CDR3 is TGTGCCAGCACCCTGGGACGACGGCGACTCCTCCAAGAGACCCAGTACTTC.

On this clonotype itself: A much bigger clone sits one base away, suggesting this may be a read error. The chain combines TRBV3-1 with TRBJ1-4; D is ambiguous. The CDR3 spans 14 residues. The germline gives CDR1 LGHDT, CDR2 YNNKEL (reference sequence). The ends were cut back, 4 bases at V and 7 bases at J, with 13 bases in the middle. CDR3 sequence reads: CASSRQAGGEKLFF. Here the CDR3 DNA reads TGTGCCAGCAGCCGCCAGGCCGGAGGTGAAAAACTGTTTTTT.

This clonotype was found many times. The V call is TRBV12-3 or TRBV12-4, the J call TRBJ2-7; D is possibly TRBD1 (5 bases). The CDR3 has 13 amino acids. V dropped 5 bases and J dropped 4 bases, with 12 bases sitting between them. This CDR3 reads CASSPGWDYEQYF. CDR3 nucleotide sequence: TGTGCCAGCAGTCCAGGGTGGGATTACGAGCAGTACTTC.

The chain links TRBV29-1 to TRBJ1-1; perhaps TRBD1 as D (5 bases). This CDR3 has 12 amino acids. The germline V gene encodes CDR1 SQVTM and CDR2 ANQGSEA. Trimming shortened V by 2 bases and J by 4 bases, and 8 bases separated the two germline ends. The CDR3 sequence: CSVESGGTEAFF. Here the CDR3 DNA reads TGCAGCGTTGAATCGGGGGGCACTGAAGCTTTCTTT.

The V and J genes are TRBV27 and TRBJ2-7; perhaps D is TRBD1 or TRBD2 (5 bases each). The CDR3 sequence is 13 residues long. Germline V gives CDR1 MNHEY, CDR2 SMNVEV (reference sequence). V gave up 1 base and J gave up 6 bases, with 10 bases separating them. CDR3 loop: CASSLWGTGEQYF. DNA for the CDR3: TGTGCCAGCAGTTTATGGGGGACGGGCGAGCAGTACTTC.

The chain has TRBV5-1 and TRBJ2-5, with 7 nucleotides matching TRBD1. The V gene's germline CDR1 is SGHRS and CDR2 YFSETQ. This CDR3 has 15 residues. J gave up 1 base and V 2 bases, and 5 bases lay outside the gene matches. The CDR3 sequence is CASSFTGDSQETQYF. The CDR3 DNA follows: TGCGCCAGCAGCTTTACAGGGGACAGCCAAGAGACCCAGTACTTC.

This rearrangement joins TRBV2 to TRBJ2-5; D may be TRBD1 or TRBD2 (5 bases each). The CDR3 length is 13 residues. Trimming shortened V by 8 bases and J by 6 bases, and 16 bases separated the two germline ends. Germline V CDR1 and CDR2: SNHLY, FYNNEI. This chain's CDR3 is CASLWGFMQTQYF. CDR3 in DNA: TGTGCCAGCTTATGGGGGTTTATGCAGACCCAGTACTTC. The variable domain in full, with the rest retrieved from reference TRBV2 and TRBJ2-5, is EPEVTQTPSHQVTQMGQEVILRCVPISNHLYFYWYRQILGQKVEFLVSFYNNEISEKSEIFDDQFSVERPDGSNFTLKIRSTKLEDSAMYFCASLWGFMQTQYFGPGTRLLVL.

This clonotype appeared many times. A read error may account for a junction end that differs from germline. The V call is TRBV7-2, the J call TRBJ2-5; 9 nucleotides match TRBD1. Germline V lookup: CDR1 SGHTA, CDR2 FQGNSA. This CDR3 region has 13 residues. The DNA for the CDR3 is TGCGCCAGCAGCTTGGGACAGGGTGAGACCCAGTACTTC. Translating it yields CASSLGQGETQYF. The variable domain in full, with the rest retrieved from reference TRBV7-2 and TRBJ2-5, is GAGVSQSPSNKVTEKGKDVELRCDPISGHTALYWYRQSLGQGLEFLIYFQGNSAPDKSGLPSDRFSAERTGGSVSTLTIQRTQQEDSAVYLCASSLGQGETQYFGPGTRLLVL.

The V call is TRBV5-6, the J call TRBJ2-1, with 7 bases identical to TRBD2. V dropped 4 bases and J dropped 9; count of bases not matched to a gene: 7. This CDR3 region has 13 residues. Germline CDR1 reads SGHDT; CDR2 reads YYEEEE. This chain's CDR3 is CASSPIGGIEQFF. The CDR3 nucleotides read TGTGCCAGCAGCCCAATCGGGGGGATTGAGCAGTTCTTC.

This clonotype was observed once. This chain connects TRBV7-2 to TRBJ1-5; TRBD1 aligns across 8 bases. In germline, CDR1 is SGHTA, CDR2 FQGNSA. The V segment lost 1 base and the J segment 2 bases; nucleotides outside the gene matches: 7. CDR3 length: 17 residues. The CDR3 is CASSLDSTGEGNQPQHF. The CDR3 DNA is TGTGCCAGCAGCTTAGACTCGACAGGGGAGGGCAATCAGCCCCAGCATTTT.

This chain uses TRBV7-3 with TRBJ2-7; D is unresolved. Germline loops: CDR1 SGHTA, CDR2 FQGTGA. The CDR3 sequence is 13 residues long. V lost 1 base and J 3 bases, leaving 7 bases between the germline ends. The CDR3 spells CASSLKGNYEQYF. CDR3 in DNA: TGTGCCAGCAGCTTAAAGGGTAACTACGAGCAGTACTTC.

The rearrangement links TRBV6-6 to TRBJ1-6; D is undetermined. This CDR3 region has 14 residues. The ends were cut back, 0 bases at V and 9 bases at J, with 9 bases in the middle. Germline CDR1 MNHNY, CDR2 SVGAGI (reference sequence). CDR3 loop: CASSYSGPGSPLHF. The CDR3, as DNA: TGTGCCAGCAGTTACTCAGGTCCGGGTTCACCCCTCCACTTT.

This sequence joins TRBV6-6 and TRBJ1-3; D is unresolved. Germline assignment: CDR1 MNHNY and CDR2 SVGAGI (reference sequence). The CDR3 runs to 15 residues. Trimming took 4 bases from V and 4 from J, leaving 14 bases between them. The DNA of the CDR3 is TGTGCCAGCAGTTCTGGAGGGTTTACGGGAAACACCATATATTTT. Amino acids: CASSSGGFTGNTIYF.

This clonotype was observed a handful of times. The chain combines TRBV20-1 with TRBJ1-2; 7 nucleotides agree with TRBD1. The length of the CDR3 is 12 residues. The junction had 7 bases not matched to a gene; V was cut back by 4 bases and J by 8 bases. Germline V gene lookup returns CDR1 DFQATT and CDR2 SNEGSKA (reference sequence). For the CDR3, the DNA is TGCAGTGCTATGGAGGGGGCAAGAGGCTACACCTTC. Encoded protein: CSAMEGARGYTF.

This clonotype occurred many times. V usage is TRBV5-1 and J usage is TRBJ2-3; D is ambiguous. Germline-derived CDR1 and CDR2 are SGHRS and YFSETQ. The CDR3 is made up of 14 amino acids. The germline V and J ends were trimmed by 5 bases and 6 bases, with 16 bases remaining between them. CDR3 sequence (DNA): TGCGCCAGCAGGCTGACCCCTTGGGCGGATACGCAGTATTTT. Translated: CASRLTPWADTQYF.